This is a list of T cell receptor beta chains from one sample in a study of sequential checkpoint blockade in melanoma. Method: immunoSEQ multiplex PCR; TCRdb's copy keeps in-frame clones and lacks some. This sample has 32,000 or so clones, with approximately 86% found just once. Specimen: CD8+ T cells sorted from blood (inferred from file names), collected from a patient given nivolumab and ipilimumab in sequence. The receptors stem from a human donor with melanoma. The CDR3 runs from the conserved cysteine through the conserved F or W. A D gene is named only where the DNA matches it firmly. A clone size is listed for some rows: how often the clone was seen (once, few, many), or a class if it is expanded.

j_gene | abundance | v_gene | d_gene | CDR3aa | CDR3nt
TRBJ1-5 | - | TRBV7-6 | TRBD1 | CASSLAEGTGGSQPQHF | TGTGCCAGCAGCTTAGCTGAAGGGACAGGGGGCAGCCAGCCCCAGCATTTT
TRBJ1-2 | - | TRBV9 | TRBD1 | CASSPSGTASFYGYTF | TGTGCCAGCAGCCCATCCGGGACAGCATCTTTCTATGGCTACACCTTC
TRBJ2-7 | - | TRBV4-2 | - | CASSHLDSYEQYF | TGTGCCAGCAGCCACCTCGATAGCTACGAGCAGTACTTC
TRBJ2-7 | - | TRBV6-6 | TRBD2 | CATQISGRHEQYF | TGTGCCACCCAGATCAGCGGGAGACACGAGCAGTACTTC
TRBJ2-1 | - | TRBV4-1 | TRBD2 | CASSQGQRGAYNEQFF | TGCGCCAGCAGCCAAGGGCAGCGGGGGGCCTACAATGAGCAGTTCTTC
TRBJ1-3 | - | TRBV4-2 | TRBD1 | CASSQDWGTGGNTIYF | TGTGCCAGCAGCCAAGATTGGGGGACAGGGGGTAACACCATATATTTT
TRBJ2-7 | - | TRBV28 | - | CASSLSGDTYEQYF | TGTGCCAGCAGTTTATCGGGAGACACCTACGAGCAGTACTTC
TRBJ2-7 | - | TRBV5-4 | TRBD2 | CASSQIRGGYEQYF | TGTGCCAGCAGCCAGATCCGCGGGGGCTACGAGCAGTACTTC
TRBJ2-7 | few | TRBV28 | - | CASSLSPGQSGYEQYF | TGTGCCAGCAGTTTATCCCCCGGACAGTCGGGCTACGAGCAGTACTTC
TRBJ2-3 | - | TRBV9 | - | CASSVEGRGPDTQYF | TGTGCCAGCAGCGTAGAAGGGCGGGGACCAGATACGCAGTATTTT
TRBJ1-1 | - | TRBV7-2 | - | CASSLARASNEAFF | TGTGCCAGCAGCTTAGCGAGAGCCTCCAATGAAGCTTTCTTT
TRBJ1-3 | - | TRBV11-2 | - | CASSLGAGLSNTIYF | TGTGCCAGCAGCTTAGGCGCGGGTTTGTCAAACACCATATATTTT
TRBJ1-1 | - | TRBV19 | - | CASSIYEGTEAFF | TGTGCCAGTAGTATTTATGAGGGCACTGAAGCTTTCTTT
TRBJ2-7 | - | TRBV6-1 | TRBD1 | CASSEIKTGQGLYEQYF | TGTGCCAGCAGTGAAATTAAAACGGGACAGGGCCTCTACGAGCAGTACTTC
TRBJ1-1 | - | TRBV19 | - | CASSIMGQGRNTEAFF | TGTGCCAGTAGTATAATGGGCCAGGGGAGGAACACTGAAGCTTTCTTT
TRBJ2-7 | - | TRBV30 | - | CAWSVRGSSYEQYF | TGTGCCTGGAGTGTTAGGGGGTCCTCCTACGAGCAGTACTTC
TRBJ2-7 | - | TRBV11-2 | TRBD2 | CASSLVGGRAYEQYF | TGTGCCAGCAGCTTAGTCGGCGGGAGGGCCTACGAGCAGTACTTC
TRBJ2-5 | - | TRBV13 | - | CASMEGEEETQYF | TGTGCCAGCATGGAAGGAGAGGAAGAGACCCAGTACTTC
TRBJ2-7 | few | TRBV28 | TRBD2 | CASSLSGTYEQYF | TGTGCCAGCAGTTTGAGCGGGACCTACGAGCAGTACTTC
TRBJ2-2 | once | TRBV27 | - | CASTVMTGHGELFF | TGTGCCAGCACCGTAATGACAGGCCACGGGGAGCTGTTTTTT
TRBJ2-3 | once | TRBV4-1 | - | CASSLGTRVMADTQYF | TGCGCCAGCAGCCTTGGTACGCGGGTTATGGCAGATACGCAGTATTTT
TRBJ2-3 | - | TRBV2 | - | CASSGFGSRTDTQYF | TGTGCCAGCAGTGGGTTCGGGAGTCGGACAGATACGCAGTATTTT
TRBJ1-6 | - | TRBV9 | - | CASSVSGGTSSPLHF | TGTGCCAGCAGCGTAAGTGGAGGGACTTCTTCACCCCTCCACTTT
TRBJ2-1 | - | TRBV7-9 | - | CASSLGAFNYNEQFF | TGTGCCAGCAGCTTAGGAGCCTTTAACTACAATGAGCAGTTCTTC
TRBJ2-3 | - | TRBV7-9 | - | CASSPRGTRTDTQYF | TGTGCCAGCAGCCCAAGAGGGACTCGCACAGATACGCAGTATTTT
TRBJ2-1 | few | TRBV7-9 | - | CASSLGRGEQFF | TGTGCCAGCAGCCTTGGGCGGGGTGAGCAGTTCTTC
TRBJ1-2 | - | TRBV7-9 | TRBD1 | CASSLVRDRFGYTF | TGTGCCAGCAGCCTAGTAAGGGACAGATTTGGCTACACCTTC
TRBJ2-7 | - | TRBV5-6 | - | CASSLTFSLSSYEQYF | TGTGCCAGCAGCTTGACTTTCTCGTTAAGCTCCTACGAGCAGTACTTC
TRBJ2-7 | - | TRBV28 | - | CASSPRGATYEQYF | TGTGCCAGCAGTCCTCGTGGAGCGACCTACGAGCAGTACTTC
TRBJ2-5 | - | TRBV10-3 | - | CAISEFGNPGETQYF | TGTGCCATCAGTGAGTTTGGTAACCCGGGGGAGACCCAGTACTTC
TRBJ1-2 | once | TRBV6-6 | - | CASSYEGVVNYGYTF | TGTGCCAGCAGTTACGAGGGGGTAGTTAACTATGGCTACACCTTC
TRBJ2-7 | - | TRBV13 | TRBD1 | CASSLGQGPYEQYF | TGTGCCAGCAGCCTCGGACAGGGTCCCTACGAGCAGTACTTC
TRBJ1-6 | once | TRBV7-6 | TRBD1 | CASSLAWQGVNSPLHF | TGTGCCAGCAGCTTAGCGTGGCAGGGGGTAAATTCACCCCTCCACTTT
TRBJ2-7 | medium-sized | TRBV10-3 | TRBD2 | CAISESSSGRTHEQYF | TGTGCCATCAGTGAGTCGTCTAGCGGGAGAACCCACGAGCAGTACTTC
TRBJ2-2 | - | TRBV19 | - | CASIGPTGELFF | TGTGCCAGTATTGGCCCCACCGGGGAGCTGTTTTTT
TRBJ1-2 | - | TRBV5-1 | - | CASSEREPVNYGYTF | TGCGCCAGCAGCGAGCGAGAGCCCGTTAACTATGGCTACACCTTC
TRBJ1-1 | - | TRBV27 | TRBD1 | CASSLLRGLTEAFF | TGTGCCAGCAGTTTATTGAGGGGGCTCACTGAAGCTTTCTTT
TRBJ2-2 | - | TRBV27 | TRBD1 | CATADRGRPGELFF | TGTGCCACCGCGGACAGGGGGCGACCCGGGGAGCTGTTTTTT
TRBJ2-1 | - | TRBV9 | - | CASSVGGNYNEQFF | TGTGCCAGCAGCGTTGGGGGGAACTACAATGAGCAGTTCTTC
TRBJ1-2 | - | TRBV29-1 | TRBD1 | CSADRGRGYTF | TGCAGCGCGGACAGGGGTCGTGGCTACACCTTC
TRBJ2-5 | - | TRBV7-9 | - | CASSLAEEQYF | TGTGCCAGCAGCTTAGCAGAAGAGCAGTACTTC
TRBJ1-2 | - | TRBV2 | TRBD1 | CASSETGGKYGYTF | TGTGCCAGCAGTGAGACAGGGGGAAAGTATGGCTACACCTTC
TRBJ2-7 | - | TRBV7-2 | - | CASSLGRRWYEQYF | TGTGCCAGCAGCTTGGGCAGGCGATGGTACGAGCAGTACTTC
TRBJ1-2 | - | TRBV7-9 | - | CASSLPWGLGYGYTF | TGTGCCAGCAGCCTTCCGTGGGGGCTGGGCTATGGCTACACCTTC
TRBJ2-7 | once | TRBV21-1 | - | CASSNRGYEQYF | TGTGCCAGCAGCAACCGAGGCTACGAGCAGTACTTC
TRBJ2-2 | - | TRBV4-3 | TRBD1 | CASSQLPPGQGVGTGELFF | TGCGCCAGCAGCCAACTCCCCCCCGGACAGGGGGTTGGGACCGGGGAGCTGTTTTTT
TRBJ1-3 | - | TRBV4-1 | - | CASSAHSGDPGNTIYF | TGCGCCAGCAGCGCGCACTCAGGGGATCCTGGAAACACCATATATTTT
TRBJ2-7 | - | TRBV29-1 | - | CSVEETGIYEQYF | TGCAGCGTTGAAGAGACAGGCATCTACGAGCAGTACTTC
TRBJ2-2 | few | TRBV19 | - | CASTPASDSYTGELFF | TGTGCCAGTACCCCGGCCTCGGACAGTTACACCGGGGAGCTGTTTTTT
TRBJ2-7 | - | TRBV5-6 | - | CASSFLRGMNEQYF | TGTGCCAGCAGCTTTCTAAGGGGGATGAACGAGCAGTACTTC
TRBJ1-1 | - | TRBV4-3 | - | CASSHPPGGGTEAFF | TGCGCCAGCAGCCACCCACCGGGGGGAGGGACTGAAGCTTTCTTT
TRBJ2-1 | once | TRBV19 | - | CASSITGYNEQFF | TGTGCCAGTAGTATCACAGGGTACAATGAGCAGTTCTTC